The TCR beta chain under discussion was sequenced for a study of cytomegalovirus exposure and HLA in healthy donors. Study overall: Early on, a data release was issued that held roughly 84 million unique TCRs from HLA-typed donors.

Trimming removed 7 bases from V and 6 bases from J, with 15 bases in between. The length of the CDR3 is 14 residues. CDR1 WSHSY and CDR2 SAAADI come from the germline V gene. Points from the study as a whole: With later analysis, a missense DCLRE1C variant became linked to TCR beta V- and J-gene trimming. Highest at DRB1 and lowest at HLA-C, TCR association rates differed among HLA loci in a later analysis.

This clone appeared a few times. As yet, its antigen is unknown. Primers for the PCR totalled 60 Vbeta and 13 Jbeta. Sequencing used immunoSEQ multiplex PCR; TCRdb keeps in-frame clones, though not all of them. The repertoire holds more than 150,000 clones, with around 77% as singletons. Sequencing used PBMCs. The chain carries TRBV10-2 and TRBJ1-4, with D possibly matching TRBD1 (5 bases). This receptor was identified in a middle-aged man in good health and CMV-seronegative. This CDR3 is CASKLQGRDEKLFF. CDR3 nucleotide sequence: TGCGCCAGCAAGCTGCAGGGAAGGGATGAAAAACTGTTTTTT.